Below, 25 T cell receptor beta chains from the same sample are listed, as sequenced in a study of T cells after yellow fever vaccination. A single record per CDR3 protein comes from TCRdb applying MiXCR to the 5' RACE reads. The sample yields about 220,000 distinct CDR3 sequences, roughly 3% seen once. The sequences come from CD4+ T cells sorted from PBMCs, collected 10 days after the yellow fever booster vaccination. The receptors were sampled from a man younger than 35 who received the YFV17D yellow fever vaccine.

This clonotype was recorded at least ten times. CDR3 protein: CASRGGQGTHTQYF. Written as DNA, the CDR3 is TGTGCCAGCAGGGGAGGACAGGGTACGCATACGCAGTATTTT. V gene TRBV12-3 or TRBV12-4 combines with J gene TRBJ2-3; 8 nucleotides align to TRBD1. Losses at the gene ends were 6 bases for V and 7 bases for J; bases not matched to a gene: 9. The CDR3 spans 14 residues.

This chain connects TRBV12-3 or TRBV12-4 to TRBJ1-1; 11 bases line up with TRBD1. This CDR3 region has 13 residues. Trimming cost V 4 bases and J 5 bases; bases outside gene matches: 0. The CDR3, as DNA: TGTGCCAGCAGTTGGGACAGGGGGACTGAAGCTTTCTTT. Translation gives CASSWDRGTEAFF.

This clonotype occurred a few times. V is TRBV12-3 or TRBV12-4 and J is TRBJ2-1; 15 positions match TRBD2. The V segment lost 7 bases and the J segment 1 base; nucleotides outside the gene matches: 5. The CDR3 runs 17 residues. This chain's CDR3 is CASTWGTSGGSYNEQFF. CDR3 coding DNA: TGTGCCAGCACCTGGGGGACTAGCGGGGGGTCCTACAATGAGCAGTTCTTC.

This clonotype was counted at least ten times. This sequence joins TRBV7-2 and TRBJ1-2; D is uncertain. The CDR3 length is 13 residues. CDR1 is SGHTA, CDR2 FQGNSA, per germline. Between the trimmed V and J ends, which lost 4 bases and 4 bases, there was a span of 10 bases. The CDR3 loop is CASSSRRSYGYTF. The CDR3 coding sequence is TGTGCCAGCAGCTCGAGACGGAGCTATGGCTACACCTTC.

This clonotype was picked up a small number of times. This chain connects TRBV12-3 or TRBV12-4 to TRBJ1-1, with a tentative D call TRBD1 (6 bases). The V and J ends lost 3 bases and 4 bases respectively, with 9 bases between them. This CDR3 has 13 amino acids. CDR3 DNA sequence: TGTGCCAGCAGTTTGGAGGGGGTCACTGAAGCTTTCTTT. Translated: CASSLEGVTEAFF.

This clonotype was recorded a few times. The chain is built from TRBV4-1 and TRBJ2-7; D may be TRBD1 (5 bases). Germline CDR1 and CDR2: MGHRA and YSYEKL. The germline V and J ends were trimmed by 2 bases and 6 bases, with 8 bases remaining between them. The CDR3 has 12 amino acids. The CDR3 loop reads CASSQNRIEQYF. The CDR3 DNA reads as TGCGCCAGCAGCCAAAACAGGATCGAGCAGTACTTC.

This clonotype occurred many times. CDR3 protein: CSAMSIAGGPVPDTQYF. DNA of the CDR3: TGCAGTGCAATGAGTATAGCGGGGGGGCCGGTACCAGATACGCAGTATTTT. The rearrangement joins TRBV20-1 to TRBJ2-3, with 11 nucleotides matching TRBD2. J was trimmed by 4 bases and V by 6 bases; bases with no gene match: 15. The CDR3 has 17 residues. CDR1 is DFQATT and CDR2 is SNEGSKA in the germline V gene (reference sequence).

This clonotype was found a few times. The J gene is TRBJ1-2, the V gene TRBV12-3 or TRBV12-4; 8 bases agree with TRBD1. V lost 1 base to trimming and J lost 7 bases; unmatched junction nucleotides: 2. The CDR3 length is 13 residues. CDR3 loop: CASSLGRGLGYTF. The CDR3 DNA reads as TGTGCCAGCAGTTTAGGCAGGGGGCTTGGCTACACCTTC.

At least ten counts were recorded for this clonotype. The rearrangement joins TRBV11-1 to TRBJ1-1; the D gene is possibly TRBD1 (5 bases). CDR3 size: 14 residues. Germline V gene data show CDR1 as SGHAT and CDR2 as FQDESV (reference sequence). The V end lost 3 bases, the J end lost 0 bases, and 8 bases lay between the germline ends. In DNA, the CDR3 is TGTGCCAGCAGCTTGACAGTTTTGAACACTGAAGCTTTCTTT. Amino acid sequence: CASSLTVLNTEAFF. Variable domain in full (rest from reference TRBV11-1 and TRBJ1-1): EAEVAQSPRYKITEKSQAVAFWCDPISGHATLYWYRQILGQGPELLVQFQDESVVDDSQLPKDRFSAERLKGVDSTLKIQPAELGDSAMYLCASSLTVLNTEAFFGQGTRLTVV.

This clonotype occurred many times. This chain uses TRBV5-1 with TRBJ2-3; TRBD2 aligns across 13 bases. The length of the CDR3 is 16 residues. Germline V gene data show CDR1 as SGHRS and CDR2 as YFSETQ. J lost 4 bases, V lost 0 bases, and 2 bases had no gene match. CDR3 nucleotides: TGCGCCAGCAGCTTGGAAGGACTAGCGGGGGCAGATACGCAGTATTTT. Its protein product is CASSLEGLAGADTQYF.

V is TRBV7-2 and J is TRBJ2-3, with 10 bases matching TRBD2. The CDR3 sequence is 17 residues long. V trimming: 5 bases; J trimming: 5 bases; junction bases outside the gene matches: 13. Germline CDR1 SGHTA, CDR2 FQGNSA. The CDR3 region has the DNA TGTGCCAGCAGCAAAGAGCGGCAGCGGGGGGGACGAGATACGCAGTATTTT. It translates to CASSKERQRGGRDTQYF.

This clonotype was recorded at least ten times. The J gene is TRBJ2-5, the V gene TRBV5-6; D gene unclear. Trimming took 8 bases from V and 3 from J, leaving 11 bases between them. This CDR3 comprises 12 residues. CDR1 is SGHDT and CDR2 is YYEEEE in the germline V gene. CDR3 DNA: TGTGCCAGGAGACGGATGAAAGAGACCCAGTACTTC. This encodes CARRRMKETQYF.

This clonotype was picked up a small number of times. This chain uses TRBV5-1 with TRBJ2-1, with D perhaps matching TRBD1 (5 bases). Trimming removed 7 bases from V and 7 bases from J, with 9 bases in between. Germline CDR1 and CDR2: SGHRS and YFSETQ. The CDR3 length is 11 residues. The CDR3 coding sequence is TGCGCCAGCCCAAGACAGAATGAGCAGTTCTTC. It yields the protein CASPRQNEQFF.

In its sample, this clonotype was seen many times. DNA of the CDR3: TGTGCCAGCAGCTTGGGACAGAGTAGCAATCAGCCCCAGCATTTT. As protein: CASSLGQSSNQPQHF. The rearrangement uses TRBV7-2 and TRBJ1-5; 7 nucleotides line up with TRBD1. Trimming took 3 bases from V and 0 from J; bases not matched to a gene: 2. This CDR3 has 15 residues. Germline CDR1 SGHTA, CDR2 FQGNSA. The full variable domain, rest sourced from reference TRBV7-2 and TRBJ1-5, is GAGVSQSPSNKVTEKGKDVELRCDPISGHTALYWYRQSLGQGLEFLIYFQGNSAPDKSGLPSDRFSAERTGGSVSTLTIQRTQQEDSAVYLCASSLGQSSNQPQHFGDGTRLSIL.

The sample holds many counts of this clonotype. The J gene is TRBJ1-2, the V gene TRBV5-1; no reliable D call. Per germline, CDR1 SGHRS and CDR2 YFSETQ. Trimming pared 4 bases from V and 6 bases from J, leaving 10 bases between. The CDR3 is made up of 12 amino acids. The CDR3 nucleotides are TGCGCCAGCAGCGAAAACAGAGATGGCTACACCTTC. Translated, it gives CASSENRDGYTF.

A few counts support this clonotype. This chain connects TRBV9 to TRBJ2-3, with D tentatively TRBD1 or TRBD2 (7 bases each). Germline V CDR1 and CDR2: SGDLS, YYNGEE. The CDR3 is 16 residues long. Trimming stripped 0 bases from V and 5 bases from J, with 16 bases between. Written as DNA, the CDR3 is TGTGCCAGCAGCGTAGAGGCCAGGGGGGGGCAAGATACGCAGTATTTT. This gives the protein CASSVEARGGQDTQYF. Together with reference TRBV9 and TRBJ2-3, the CDR3 gives the full variable domain: DSGVTQTPKHLITATGQRVTLRCSPRSGDLSVYWYQQSLDQGLQFLIQYYNGEERAKGNILERFSAQQFPDLHSELNLSSLELGDSALYFCASSVEARGGQDTQYFGPGTRLTVL.

The chain joins TRBV6-1 to TRBJ2-4; 8 bases are shared with TRBD2. The CDR3 sequence is 11 residues long. Trimming cost V 6 bases and J 12 bases; bases outside gene matches: 4. Germline CDR1 is MNHNS and CDR2 is SASEGT. Here the CDR3 reads CASSPGGAQYF. CDR3 coding DNA: TGTGCCAGCAGCCCCGGGGGGGCTCAGTACTTC.

This clonotype came up a few times. The chain links TRBV5-5 to TRBJ2-7, with D unresolved. Germline lookup yields CDR1 SGHKS and CDR2 YYEKEE (reference sequence). V was pared by 2 bases and J by 9 bases, with 15 bases between. The CDR3 consists of 13 residues. CDR3 sequence reads: CASSLPPVQVQYF. CDR3 in DNA: TGTGCCAGCAGCTTACCTCCGGTACAAGTGCAGTACTTC.

The V gene is TRBV20-1, the J gene TRBJ2-3; 7 nucleotides align to TRBD1. This CDR3 is 14 amino acids long. V lost 6 bases and J lost 6; bases outside the gene matches: 12. Germline-derived CDR1 and CDR2 are DFQATT and SNEGSKA (reference sequence). The CDR3 protein is CSARTGQGVDTQYF. The CDR3 DNA reads TGCAGTGCAAGGACGGGGCAGGGGGTCGATACGCAGTATTTT.

This sequence joins TRBV11-1 and TRBJ1-2; D possibly corresponds to TRBD1 (5 bases). Per the germline V gene, CDR1 is SGHAT and CDR2 is FQDESV (reference sequence). This CDR3 is built from 13 residues. V was pared by 5 bases and J by 4 bases, with 11 bases between. CDR3 sequence (DNA): TGTGCCAGCAGCGAAGGGACGGCCTATGGCTACACCTTC. It specifies CASSEGTAYGYTF.

This clonotype appeared a few times. The chain employs TRBV5-4 and TRBJ2-5, with D possibly being TRBD2 (6 bases). The V end was cut by 2 bases, the J end by 4 bases, with 15 bases between. The CDR3 is made up of 15 amino acids. Germline assignment: CDR1 SGHNT and CDR2 YYREEE (reference sequence). The CDR3, as DNA: TGTGCCAGCAGCTTAACGTGGGACTCTGGAGAGACCCAGTACTTC. Translated: CASSLTWDSGETQYF.

The gene calls are TRBV6-5 and TRBJ1-2; the D gene is possibly TRBD1 (6 bases). V dropped 10 bases and J dropped 7 bases, with 19 bases sitting between them. The V gene's germline CDR1 is MNHEY and CDR2 SVGAGI. The CDR3 is made up of 13 amino acids. CDR3 amino acids: CATKPGHPSGYTF. CDR3 nucleotides: TGTGCCACCAAACCGGGACATCCAAGTGGCTACACCTTC.

The chain recombines TRBV5-1 with TRBJ1-1; D unclear. The CDR3 extends over 13 amino acids. Germline V gene sequence: CDR1 SGHRS, CDR2 YFSETQ. V gave up 3 bases and J gave up 2 bases, with 8 bases separating them. CDR3 amino acids: CASSSTLNTEAFF. The CDR3 DNA reads TGCGCCAGCAGCTCAACACTTAACACTGAAGCTTTCTTT.

This clonotype has at least ten counts. V and J are TRBV20-1 and TRBJ1-2, with 8 bases matching TRBD1. Germline V gives CDR1 DFQATT, CDR2 SNEGSKA (reference sequence). The V gene end was trimmed by 6 bases and the J gene end by 2 bases; junction bases not matched to a gene: 5. The CDR3 runs to 13 residues. The CDR3 sequence: CSAVTGENYGYTF. CDR3 bases: TGCAGTGCCGTGACAGGGGAGAACTATGGCTACACCTTC.

This rearrangement joins TRBV12-3 or TRBV12-4 to TRBJ1-2; a possible D gene is TRBD1 (5 bases). This CDR3 is built from 15 residues. V was trimmed by 10 bases and J by 6 bases, leaving 24 bases between them. The CDR3 bases are TGTGCCACTCTTAGCGGGGGGGACCCTAGGAATGGCTACACCTTC. Protein sequence: CATLSGGDPRNGYTF.